Below, 16 T cell receptor beta chains from the same sample are listed, as sequenced in a study of blood T cell repertoires in COVID-19. Using immunoSEQ multiplex PCR, the repertoire was profiled, and TCRdb retains in-frame clones only, with some absent. The repertoire holds about 57,000 clones, with about four fifths as singletons. The sequenced sample consisted of PBMCs or T cells enriched from blood (not recorded which). The receptors were gathered from a woman in her thirties or forties with acute COVID-19.

The chain links TRBV19 to TRBJ1-2; D not certain. V lost 3 bases and J 1 base, leaving 6 bases between the germline ends. CDR3 length equals 13 residues. Germline V gene data show CDR1 as LNHDA and CDR2 as SQIVND (reference sequence). Written as DNA, the CDR3 is TGTGCCAGTAGTATCTCAGATAACTATGGCTACACCTTC. It codes for CASSISDNYGYTF.

The chain recombines TRBV5-4 with TRBJ2-1; 8 nucleotides match TRBD2. The germline CDR1 and CDR2 sequences are SGHNT and YYREEE (reference sequence). This CDR3 is built from 15 residues. With V trimmed by 1 base and J by 1 base, 1 base remained unmatched. CDR3 DNA sequence: TGTGCCAGCAGCTTGACTAGCGGATCCTACAATGAGCAGTTCTTC. Protein: CASSLTSGSYNEQFF.

This clone was seen a few times. V gene TRBV4-1 combines with J gene TRBJ2-7; 8 bases agree with TRBD2. Trimming removed 2 bases from V and 3 bases from J; junction bases left unmatched: 9. This CDR3 has 16 residues. Germline CDR1 reads MGHRA; CDR2 reads YSYEKL. The chain's CDR3 is CASSQRERGSNYEQYF. CDR3 sequence (DNA): TGCGCCAGCAGCCAAAGGGAGCGGGGGTCCAACTACGAGCAGTACTTC.

The chain employs TRBV27 and TRBJ1-1; D not resolved. Germline assignment: CDR1 MNHEY and CDR2 SMNVEV (reference sequence). Trimming left V 1 base short and J 9 bases short, with 12 bases between. CDR3 size: 13 residues. CDR3 sequence: CASSLLSDYKAFF. CDR3 nucleotide sequence: TGTGCCAGCAGTTTATTATCAGACTATAAAGCTTTCTTT.

J is TRBJ1-1 and V is TRBV6-5; 11 nucleotides align to TRBD1. With V trimmed by 7 bases and J by 3 bases, 4 bases remained unmatched. Germline-derived CDR1 and CDR2 are MNHEY and SVGAGI. The CDR3 loop spans 14 amino acids. CDR3 sequence (DNA): TGTGCCAGCATGGGACAGGGGGTTTACACTGAAGCTTTCTTT. It is translated as CASMGQGVYTEAFF.

The chain is built from TRBV5-1 and TRBJ1-1; 10 bases fit TRBD1. The CDR3 contains 16 residues. The trim removed 4 bases at V and 0 bases at J, leaving 6 bases unmatched. Germline assignment: CDR1 SGHRS and CDR2 YFSETQ. This chain's CDR3 is CASSRGTGEMNTEAFF. DNA for the CDR3: TGCGCCAGCAGCCGGGGGACAGGGGAGATGAACACTGAAGCTTTCTTT.

V is TRBV18 and J is TRBJ2-1; the match to TRBD1 covers 8 bases. Unmatched junction bases numbered 3, after V lost 3 bases and J lost 2 bases. The CDR3 spans 15 residues. Germline assignment: CDR1 KGHSH and CDR2 LQKENI. CDR3 sequence: CASSPGTGTYNEQFF. The CDR3 nucleotides read TGTGCCAGCTCACCCGGGACAGGAACCTACAATGAGCAGTTCTTC.

This clone was seen only once. The chain is built from TRBV10-3 and TRBJ2-3, with 7 bases that match TRBD1. Germline V gene lookup returns CDR1 ENHRY and CDR2 SYGVKD. The CDR3 sequence is 15 residues long. The V segment lost 0 bases and the J segment 0 bases; nucleotides outside the gene matches: 0. This chain's CDR3 is CAISESTGSTDTQYF. For the CDR3, the DNA is TGTGCCATCAGTGAGTCGACAGGGAGCACAGATACGCAGTATTTT.

This chain links TRBV28 with TRBJ1-1; 8 nucleotides agree with TRBD1. The ends lost 6 bases at V and 1 base at J; junction bases unmatched: 7. CDR3 length: 15 residues. In germline, CDR1 is MDHEN, CDR2 SYDVKM. CDR3 loop: CASSTTGAWNTEAFF. The CDR3 bases are TGTGCCAGCAGCACGACAGGGGCATGGAACACTGAAGCTTTCTTT.

This chain joins TRBV19 and TRBJ1-1; no clear D. Per the germline V gene, CDR1 is LNHDA and CDR2 is SQIVND (reference sequence). The CDR3 sequence is 13 residues long. V dropped 7 bases and J dropped 5 bases, with 14 bases sitting between them. CDR3 protein: CASIWAEGTEAFF. In DNA, the CDR3 is TGTGCCAGTATTTGGGCGGAGGGAACTGAAGCTTTCTTT.

This chain uses TRBV19 with TRBJ2-1; TRBD2 matches at 9 bases. Germline-derived CDR1 and CDR2 are LNHDA and SQIVND (reference sequence). V lost 7 bases, J lost 2 bases, and 3 bases stayed unmatched. CDR3 size: 14 residues. CDR3: CASKLAGTYNEQFF. The CDR3 region has the DNA TGTGCCAGTAAGCTAGCGGGGACCTACAATGAGCAGTTCTTC.

The chain carries TRBV10-3 and TRBJ2-7, with a weak D call TRBD1 (6 bases). V was trimmed by 3 bases and J by 0 bases, leaving 30 bases between them. This CDR3 comprises 21 residues. Germline V gene lookup returns CDR1 ENHRY and CDR2 SYGVKD. DNA for the CDR3: TGTGCCATCAGTGACCAACGCAAGGACAGAGACCGACAAGGGAGCTCCTACGAGCAGTACTTC. Its protein is CAISDQRKDRDRQGSSYEQYF.

The V gene is TRBV24-1, the J gene TRBJ2-1; D is undetermined. Deletions cut 6 bases from V and 0 bases from J, with 14 bases between. This CDR3 has 16 residues. In germline, CDR1 is KGHDR, CDR2 SFDVKD. For the CDR3, the DNA is TGTGCCACCAGTTCCCCGGCAGCGAGCTCCTACAATGAGCAGTTCTTC. It encodes CATSSPAASSYNEQFF.

CDR3 nucleotide sequence: TGTGCTAGTGGTTTGGGGGGACTAGCGTGGGGTGAGCAGTTCTTC. Translation: CASGLGGLAWGEQFF. The rearrangement uses TRBV12-5 and TRBJ2-1; TRBD2 aligns across 10 bases. CDR1 LGHNT and CDR2 FRNRAP come from the germline V gene. The trim removed 1 base at V and 9 bases at J, leaving 6 bases unmatched. The CDR3 sequence is 15 residues long.

The rearrangement joins TRBV11-2 to TRBJ1-2; 8 bases line up with TRBD1. The junction had 6 bases not matched to a gene; V was cut back by 4 bases and J by 8 bases. Germline V CDR1 and CDR2: SGHAT, FQNNGV. This CDR3 has 13 amino acids. This CDR3 is CASSSGQGLGYTF. The CDR3 DNA reads TGTGCCAGCAGCTCCGGACAGGGATTGGGCTACACCTTC.

This chain joins TRBV27 and TRBJ1-1; perhaps TRBD1 as D (6 bases). V gave up 6 bases and J gave up 5 bases, with 19 bases separating them. Germline CDR1 reads MNHEY; CDR2 reads SMNVEV (reference sequence). The CDR3 extends over 15 amino acids. The CDR3 spells CASRKHRALDTEAFF. In nucleotides, the CDR3 is TGTGCCAGCAGGAAGCACAGGGCCCTGGATACTGAAGCTTTCTTT.